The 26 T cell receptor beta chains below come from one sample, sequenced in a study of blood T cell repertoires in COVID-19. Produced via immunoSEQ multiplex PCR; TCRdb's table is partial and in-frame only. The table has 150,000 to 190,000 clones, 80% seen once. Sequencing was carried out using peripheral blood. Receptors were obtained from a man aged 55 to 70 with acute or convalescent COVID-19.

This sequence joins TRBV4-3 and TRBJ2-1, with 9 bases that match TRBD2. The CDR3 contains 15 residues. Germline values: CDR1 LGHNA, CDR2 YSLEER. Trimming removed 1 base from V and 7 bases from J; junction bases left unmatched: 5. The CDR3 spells CASSQGASGVNEQFF. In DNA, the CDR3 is TGCGCCAGCAGCCAAGGGGCTAGCGGGGTGAATGAGCAGTTCTTC.

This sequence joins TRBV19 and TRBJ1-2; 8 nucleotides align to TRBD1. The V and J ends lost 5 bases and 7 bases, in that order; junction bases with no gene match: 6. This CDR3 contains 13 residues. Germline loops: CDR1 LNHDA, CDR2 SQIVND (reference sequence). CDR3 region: CASSPRDRIGYTF. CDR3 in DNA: TGTGCCAGTAGTCCCCGGGACAGGATTGGCTACACCTTC. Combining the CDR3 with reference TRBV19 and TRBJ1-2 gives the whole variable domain DGGITQSPKYLFRKEGQNVTLSCEQNLNHDAMYWYRQDPGQGLRLIYYSQIVNDFQKGDIAEGYSVSREKKESFPLTVTSAQKNPTAFYLCASSPRDRIGYTFGSGTRLTVV.

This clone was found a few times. The CDR3 region is CASSPARGNQPQHF. In DNA form, the CDR3 reads TGTGCCAGCAGTCCCGCCCGCGGCAATCAGCCCCAGCATTTT. The chain has TRBV28 and TRBJ1-5; D is unclear. Germline CDR1 MDHEN, CDR2 SYDVKM. V lost 5 bases to trimming and J lost 2 bases, with 10 bases between them. This CDR3 region has 14 residues.

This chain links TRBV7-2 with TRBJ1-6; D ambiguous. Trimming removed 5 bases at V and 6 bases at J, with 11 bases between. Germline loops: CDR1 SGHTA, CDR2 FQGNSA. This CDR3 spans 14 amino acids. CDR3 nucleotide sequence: TGTGCCAGCAGCCCCGGTCAACGTAATTCACCCCTCCACTTT. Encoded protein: CASSPGQRNSPLHF.

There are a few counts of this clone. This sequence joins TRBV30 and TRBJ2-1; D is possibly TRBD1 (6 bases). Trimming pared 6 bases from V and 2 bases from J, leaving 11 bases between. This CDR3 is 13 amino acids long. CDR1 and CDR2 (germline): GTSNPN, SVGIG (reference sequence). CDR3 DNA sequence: TGTGCCTGTACAGGGATGCCCTACAATGAGCAGTTCTTC. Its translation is CACTGMPYNEQFF.

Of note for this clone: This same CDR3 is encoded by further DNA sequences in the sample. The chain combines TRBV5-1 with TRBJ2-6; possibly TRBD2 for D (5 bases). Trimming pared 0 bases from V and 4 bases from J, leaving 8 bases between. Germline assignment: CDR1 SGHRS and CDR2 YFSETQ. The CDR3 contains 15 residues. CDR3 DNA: TGCGCCAGCAGCTTGGGAGGGTCCGGGGCCAACGTCCTGACTTTC. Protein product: CASSLGGSGANVLTF.

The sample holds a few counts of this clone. The CDR3 DNA reads TGTGCCAGCAGTCCCCGGACAGGTTTCATTGAAGCTTTCTTT. Protein product: CASSPRTGFIEAFF. The rearrangement joins TRBV6-2 or TRBV6-3 to TRBJ1-1, with 7 positions matching TRBD1. CDR3 length equals 14 residues. Losses at the gene ends were 5 bases for V and 7 bases for J; bases not matched to a gene: 10. Germline V gene data show CDR1 as MNHEY and CDR2 as SVGEGT.

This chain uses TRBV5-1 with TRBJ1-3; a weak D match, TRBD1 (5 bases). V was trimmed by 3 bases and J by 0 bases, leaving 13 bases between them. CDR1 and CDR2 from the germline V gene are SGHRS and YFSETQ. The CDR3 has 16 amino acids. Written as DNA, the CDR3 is TGCGCCAGCAGCTACTCGGACATGAGCTCTGGAAACACCATATATTTT. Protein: CASSYSDMSSGNTIYF.

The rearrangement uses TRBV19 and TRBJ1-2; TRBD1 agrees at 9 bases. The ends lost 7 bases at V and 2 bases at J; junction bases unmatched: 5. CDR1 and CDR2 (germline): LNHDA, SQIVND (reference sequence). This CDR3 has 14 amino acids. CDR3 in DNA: TGTGCCAGTACCCCGGACAGGGGAAACTATGGCTACACCTTC. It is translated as CASTPDRGNYGYTF. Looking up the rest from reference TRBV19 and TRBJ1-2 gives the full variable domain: DGGITQSPKYLFRKEGQNVTLSCEQNLNHDAMYWYRQDPGQGLRLIYYSQIVNDFQKGDIAEGYSVSREKKESFPLTVTSAQKNPTAFYLCASTPDRGNYGYTFGSGTRLTVV.

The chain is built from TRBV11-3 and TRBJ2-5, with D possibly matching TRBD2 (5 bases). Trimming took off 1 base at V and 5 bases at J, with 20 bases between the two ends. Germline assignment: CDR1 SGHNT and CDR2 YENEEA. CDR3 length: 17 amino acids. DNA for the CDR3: TGTGCCAGCAGCTTAGGGCGGCACGGTGTTAGAGGGGAGACCCAGTACTTC. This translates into CASSLGRHGVRGETQYF.

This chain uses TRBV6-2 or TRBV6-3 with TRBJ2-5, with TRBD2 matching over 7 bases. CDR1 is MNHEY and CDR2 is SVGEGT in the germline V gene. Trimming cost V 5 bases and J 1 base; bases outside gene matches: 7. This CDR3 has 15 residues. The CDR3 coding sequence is TGTGCCAGCAGTCCCTCGGGGGGACCCCAAGAGACCCAGTACTTC. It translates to CASSPSGGPQETQYF.

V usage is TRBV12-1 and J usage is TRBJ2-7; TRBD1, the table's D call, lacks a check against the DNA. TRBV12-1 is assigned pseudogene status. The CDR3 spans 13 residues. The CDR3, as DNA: TGTGCCAGCAGCTTTCCAGGGGCCTACGAGCAGTACTTC. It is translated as CASSFPGAYEQYF.

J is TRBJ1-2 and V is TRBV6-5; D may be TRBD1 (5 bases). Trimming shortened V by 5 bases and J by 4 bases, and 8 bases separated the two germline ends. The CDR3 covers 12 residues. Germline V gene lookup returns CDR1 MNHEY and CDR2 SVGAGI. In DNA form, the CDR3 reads TGTGCCAGCAGTCCAGGGCTCTATGGCTACACCTTC. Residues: CASSPGLYGYTF.

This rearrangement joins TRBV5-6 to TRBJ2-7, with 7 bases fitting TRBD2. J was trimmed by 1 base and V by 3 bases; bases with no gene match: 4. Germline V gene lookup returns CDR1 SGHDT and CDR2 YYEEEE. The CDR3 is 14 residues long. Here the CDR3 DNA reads TGTGCCAGCAGCTGGAGGGAGGGTTCCTACGAGCAGTACTTC. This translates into CASSWREGSYEQYF.

The CDR3 DNA reads TGCGCCAGCAGCTTGGATGGACAGGGTCTAGATACGCAGTATTTT. Protein: CASSLDGQGLDTQYF. The chain employs TRBV5-1 and TRBJ2-3, with 8 bases lining up with TRBD1. This CDR3 has 15 amino acids. Germline V gene sequence: CDR1 SGHRS, CDR2 YFSETQ. With 0 bases clipped from V and 5 bases from J, the junction kept 5 bases outside the gene matches.

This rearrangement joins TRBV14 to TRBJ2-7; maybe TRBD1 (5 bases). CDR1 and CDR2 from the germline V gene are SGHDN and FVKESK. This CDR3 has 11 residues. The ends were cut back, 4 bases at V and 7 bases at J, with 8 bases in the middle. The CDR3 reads CASSPGSEQYF. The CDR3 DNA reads TGTGCCAGCAGCCCAGGGTCAGAGCAGTACTTC.

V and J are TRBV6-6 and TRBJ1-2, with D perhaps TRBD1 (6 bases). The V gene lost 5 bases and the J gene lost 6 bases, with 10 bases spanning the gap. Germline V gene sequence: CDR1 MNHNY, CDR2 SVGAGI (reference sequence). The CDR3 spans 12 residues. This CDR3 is CASSQQGNGYTF. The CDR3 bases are TGTGCCAGCAGTCAACAGGGAAATGGCTACACCTTC.

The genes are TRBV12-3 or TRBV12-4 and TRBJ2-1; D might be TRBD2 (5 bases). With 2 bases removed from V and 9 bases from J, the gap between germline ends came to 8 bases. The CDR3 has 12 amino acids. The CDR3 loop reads CASSLTRTEQFF. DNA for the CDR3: TGTGCCAGCAGTTTAACTAGAACTGAGCAGTTCTTC.

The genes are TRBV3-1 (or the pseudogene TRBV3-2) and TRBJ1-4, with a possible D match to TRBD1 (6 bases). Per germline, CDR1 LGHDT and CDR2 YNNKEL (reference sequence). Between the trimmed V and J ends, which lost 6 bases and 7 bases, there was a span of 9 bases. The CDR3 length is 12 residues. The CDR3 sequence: CASRQGREKLFF. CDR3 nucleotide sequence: TGTGCCAGCAGACAGGGTCGTGAAAAACTGTTTTTT.

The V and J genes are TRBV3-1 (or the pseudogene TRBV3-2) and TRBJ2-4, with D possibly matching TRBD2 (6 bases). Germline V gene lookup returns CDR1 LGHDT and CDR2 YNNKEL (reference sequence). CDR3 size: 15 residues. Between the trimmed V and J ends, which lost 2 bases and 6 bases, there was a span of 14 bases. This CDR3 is CASSQPLAPGNIQYF. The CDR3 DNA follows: TGTGCCAGCAGCCAACCGCTAGCGCCGGGAAACATTCAGTACTTC.

The DNA for the CDR3 is TGTGCCAGTAGTATTTTAATCGGGGAGTACGAGCAGTACTTC. This translates into CASSILIGEYEQYF. The genes are TRBV19 and TRBJ2-7; tentative D call: TRBD2 (5 bases). The V gene's germline CDR1 is LNHDA and CDR2 SQIVND (reference sequence). The ends were cut back, 3 bases at V and 4 bases at J, with 13 bases in the middle. CDR3 length equals 14 residues.

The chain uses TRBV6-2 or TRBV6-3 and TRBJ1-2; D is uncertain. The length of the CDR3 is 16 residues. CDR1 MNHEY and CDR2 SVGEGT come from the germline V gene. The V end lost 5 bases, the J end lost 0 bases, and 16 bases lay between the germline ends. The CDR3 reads CASSPNPGNPNYGYTF. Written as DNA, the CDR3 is TGTGCCAGCAGTCCCAACCCAGGAAATCCTAACTATGGCTACACCTTC.

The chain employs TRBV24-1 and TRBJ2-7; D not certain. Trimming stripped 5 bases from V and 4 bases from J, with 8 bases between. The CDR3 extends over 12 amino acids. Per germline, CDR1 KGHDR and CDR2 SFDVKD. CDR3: CATSVWAYEQYF. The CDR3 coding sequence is TGTGCCACCAGTGTCTGGGCATACGAGCAGTACTTC.

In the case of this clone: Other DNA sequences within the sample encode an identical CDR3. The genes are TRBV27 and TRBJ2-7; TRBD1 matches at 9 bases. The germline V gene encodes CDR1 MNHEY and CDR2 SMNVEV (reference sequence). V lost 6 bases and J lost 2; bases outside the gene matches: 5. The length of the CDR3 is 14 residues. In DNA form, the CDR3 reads TGTGCCAGCAGCCTGGACAGGGGAACCTACGAGCAGTACTTC. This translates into CASSLDRGTYEQYF.

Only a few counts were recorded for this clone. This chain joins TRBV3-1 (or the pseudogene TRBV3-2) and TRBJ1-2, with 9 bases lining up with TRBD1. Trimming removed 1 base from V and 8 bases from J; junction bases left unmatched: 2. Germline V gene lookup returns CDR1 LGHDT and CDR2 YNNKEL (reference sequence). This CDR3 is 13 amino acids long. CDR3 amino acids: CASSQGTGVGYTF. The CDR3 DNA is TGTGCCAGCAGCCAAGGGACAGGGGTGGGCTACACCTTC.

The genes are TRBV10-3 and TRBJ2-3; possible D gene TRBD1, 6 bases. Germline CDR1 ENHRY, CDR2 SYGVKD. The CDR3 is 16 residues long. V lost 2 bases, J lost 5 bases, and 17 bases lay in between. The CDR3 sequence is CAISEMQGPRGDTQYF. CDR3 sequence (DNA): TGTGCCATCAGTGAGATGCAGGGGCCCCGAGGAGATACGCAGTATTTT.